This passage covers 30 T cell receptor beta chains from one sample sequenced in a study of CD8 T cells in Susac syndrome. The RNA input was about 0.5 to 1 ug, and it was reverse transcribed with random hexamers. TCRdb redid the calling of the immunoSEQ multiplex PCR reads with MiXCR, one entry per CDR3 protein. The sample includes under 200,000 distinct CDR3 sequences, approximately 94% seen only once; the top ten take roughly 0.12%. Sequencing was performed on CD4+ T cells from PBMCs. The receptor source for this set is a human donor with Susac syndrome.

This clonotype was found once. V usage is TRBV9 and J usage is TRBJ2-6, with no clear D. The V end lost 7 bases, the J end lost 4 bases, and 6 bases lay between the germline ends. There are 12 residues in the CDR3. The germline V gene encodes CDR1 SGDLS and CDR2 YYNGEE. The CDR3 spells CASSVGANVLTF. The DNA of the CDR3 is TGTGCCAGCTCGGTAGGGGCCAACGTCCTGACTTTC. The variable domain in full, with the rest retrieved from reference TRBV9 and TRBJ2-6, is DSGVTQTPKHLITATGQRVTLRCSPRSGDLSVYWYQQSLDQGLQFLIQYYNGEERAKGNILERFSAQQFPDLHSELNLSSLELGDSALYFCASSVGANVLTFGAGSRLTVL.

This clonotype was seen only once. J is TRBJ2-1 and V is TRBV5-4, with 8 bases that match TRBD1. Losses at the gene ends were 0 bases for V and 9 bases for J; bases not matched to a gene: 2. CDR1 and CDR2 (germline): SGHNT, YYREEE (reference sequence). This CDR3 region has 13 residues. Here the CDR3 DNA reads TGTGCCAGCAGCTTGGCAGGGGGCGTTGAGCAGTTCTTC. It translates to CASSLAGGVEQFF.

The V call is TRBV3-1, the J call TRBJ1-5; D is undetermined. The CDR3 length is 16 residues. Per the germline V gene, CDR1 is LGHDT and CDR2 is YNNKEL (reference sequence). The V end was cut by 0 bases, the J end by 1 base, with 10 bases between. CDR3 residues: CASSQERAMSNQPQHF. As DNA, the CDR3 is TGTGCCAGCAGCCAAGAAAGGGCAATGAGCAATCAGCCCCAGCATTTT.

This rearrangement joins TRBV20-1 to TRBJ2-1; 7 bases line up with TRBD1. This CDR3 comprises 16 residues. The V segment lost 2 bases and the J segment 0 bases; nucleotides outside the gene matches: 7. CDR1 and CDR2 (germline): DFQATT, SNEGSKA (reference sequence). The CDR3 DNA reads TGCAGTGCTAGACGAAACGACAGGGTCTCCTACAATGAGCAGTTCTTC. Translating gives CSARRNDRVSYNEQFF.

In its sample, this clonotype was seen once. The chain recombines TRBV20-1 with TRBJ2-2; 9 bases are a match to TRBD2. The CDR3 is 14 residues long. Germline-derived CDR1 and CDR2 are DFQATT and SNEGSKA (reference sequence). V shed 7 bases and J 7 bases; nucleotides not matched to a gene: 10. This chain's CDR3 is CSVPAGGPGGELFF. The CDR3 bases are TGCAGTGTTCCTGCGGGGGGGCCGGGCGGGGAGCTGTTTTTT.

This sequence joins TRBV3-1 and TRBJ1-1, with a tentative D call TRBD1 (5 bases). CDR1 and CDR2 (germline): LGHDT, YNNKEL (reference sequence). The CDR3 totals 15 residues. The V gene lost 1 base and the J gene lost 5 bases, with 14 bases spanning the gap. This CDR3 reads CASSQGALRGTEAFF. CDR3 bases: TGTGCCAGCAGCCAAGGAGCGTTGCGGGGGACTGAAGCTTTCTTT.

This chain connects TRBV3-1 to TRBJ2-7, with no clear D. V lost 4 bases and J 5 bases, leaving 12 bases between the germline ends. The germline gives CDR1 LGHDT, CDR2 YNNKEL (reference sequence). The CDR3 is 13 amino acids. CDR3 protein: CASSLNRVNEQYF. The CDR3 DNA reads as TGTGCCAGCAGCCTCAATCGGGTCAACGAGCAGTACTTC.

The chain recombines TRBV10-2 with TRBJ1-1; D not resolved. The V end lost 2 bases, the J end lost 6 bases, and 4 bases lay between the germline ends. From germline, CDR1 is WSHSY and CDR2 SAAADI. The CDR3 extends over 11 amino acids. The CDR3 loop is CASSERAEAFF. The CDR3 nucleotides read TGCGCCAGCAGTGAGAGGGCTGAAGCTTTCTTT.

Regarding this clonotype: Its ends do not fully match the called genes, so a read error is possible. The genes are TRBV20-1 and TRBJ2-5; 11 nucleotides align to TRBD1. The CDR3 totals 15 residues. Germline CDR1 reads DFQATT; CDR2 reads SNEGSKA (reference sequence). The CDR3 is CCAERGTGGGETQYF. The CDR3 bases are TGCTGTGCGGAAAGGGGGACAGGGGGAGGGGAGACCCAGTACTTC.

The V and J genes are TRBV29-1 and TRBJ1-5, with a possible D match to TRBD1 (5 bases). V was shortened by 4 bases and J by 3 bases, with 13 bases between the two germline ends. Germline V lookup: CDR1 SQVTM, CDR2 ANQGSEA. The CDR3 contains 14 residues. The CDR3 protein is CSVGTGAHNQPQHF. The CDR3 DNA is TGCAGCGTTGGTACCGGGGCCCACAATCAGCCCCAGCATTTT. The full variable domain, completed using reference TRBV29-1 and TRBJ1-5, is SAVISQKPSRDICQRGTSLTIQCQVDSQVTMMFWYRQQPGQSLTLIATANQGSEATYESGFVIDKFPISRPNLTFSTLTVSNMSPEDSSIYLCSVGTGAHNQPQHFGDGTRLSIL.

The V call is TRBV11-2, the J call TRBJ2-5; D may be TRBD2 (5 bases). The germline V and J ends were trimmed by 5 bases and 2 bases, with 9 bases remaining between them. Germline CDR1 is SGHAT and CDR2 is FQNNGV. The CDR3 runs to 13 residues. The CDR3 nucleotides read TGTGCCAGCAGCCTGGACTGGCAAGAGACCCAGTACTTC. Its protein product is CASSLDWQETQYF.

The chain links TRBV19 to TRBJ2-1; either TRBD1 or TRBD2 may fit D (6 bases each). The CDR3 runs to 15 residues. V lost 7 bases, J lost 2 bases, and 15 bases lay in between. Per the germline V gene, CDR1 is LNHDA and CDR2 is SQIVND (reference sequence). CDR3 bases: TGTGCCAGTACCAATGGGGGGCGCCCCTACAATGAGCAGTTCTTC. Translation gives CASTNGGRPYNEQFF.

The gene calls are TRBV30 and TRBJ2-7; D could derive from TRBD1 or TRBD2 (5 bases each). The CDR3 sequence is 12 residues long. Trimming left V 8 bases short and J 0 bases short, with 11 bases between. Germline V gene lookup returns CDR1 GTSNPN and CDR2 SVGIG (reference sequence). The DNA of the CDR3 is TGTGCCGGCCGGGGCGTCTCCTACGAGCAGTACTTC. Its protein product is CAGRGVSYEQYF.

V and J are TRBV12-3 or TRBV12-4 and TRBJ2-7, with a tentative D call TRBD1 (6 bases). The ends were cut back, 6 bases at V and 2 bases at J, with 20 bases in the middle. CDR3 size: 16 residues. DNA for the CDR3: TGTGCCAGCAGCCCTATCGCGACAGGCGCCCCCTACGAGCAGTACTTC. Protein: CASSPIATGAPYEQYF.

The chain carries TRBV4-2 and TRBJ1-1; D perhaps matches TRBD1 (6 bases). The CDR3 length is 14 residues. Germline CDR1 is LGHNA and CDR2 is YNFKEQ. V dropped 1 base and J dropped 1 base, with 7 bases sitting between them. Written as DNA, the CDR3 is TGTGCCAGCAGCCAAGGACAGGAGAACACTGAAGCTTTCTTT. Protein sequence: CASSQGQENTEAFF.

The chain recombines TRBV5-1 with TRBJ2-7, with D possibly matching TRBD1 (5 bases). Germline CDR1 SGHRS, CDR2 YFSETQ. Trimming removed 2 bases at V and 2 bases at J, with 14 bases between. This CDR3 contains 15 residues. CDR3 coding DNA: TGCGCCAGCAGCTTCAGACAGTCCGGTGCCTACGAGCAGTACTTC. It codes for CASSFRQSGAYEQYF.

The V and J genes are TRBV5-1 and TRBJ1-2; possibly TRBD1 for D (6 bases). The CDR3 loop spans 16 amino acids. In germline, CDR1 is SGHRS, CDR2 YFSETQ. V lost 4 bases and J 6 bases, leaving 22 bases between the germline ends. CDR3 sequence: CASSRTGDTDSHGYTF. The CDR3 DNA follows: TGCGCCAGCAGCCGAACCGGGGACACCGATTCTCATGGCTACACCTTC.

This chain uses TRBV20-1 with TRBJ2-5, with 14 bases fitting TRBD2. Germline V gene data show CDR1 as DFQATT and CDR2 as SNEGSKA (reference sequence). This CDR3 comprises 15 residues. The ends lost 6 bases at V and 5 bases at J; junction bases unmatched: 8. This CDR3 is CSAIYGTSGGETQYF. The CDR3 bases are TGCAGTGCCATTTATGGGACTAGCGGGGGCGAGACCCAGTACTTC.

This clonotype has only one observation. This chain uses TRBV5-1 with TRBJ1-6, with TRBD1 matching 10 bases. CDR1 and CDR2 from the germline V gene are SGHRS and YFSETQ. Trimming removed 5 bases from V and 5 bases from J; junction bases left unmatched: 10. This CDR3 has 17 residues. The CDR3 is CASRRQGALSDNSPLHF. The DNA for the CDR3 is TGCGCCAGCAGAAGACAGGGGGCATTGAGCGATAATTCACCCCTCCACTTT.

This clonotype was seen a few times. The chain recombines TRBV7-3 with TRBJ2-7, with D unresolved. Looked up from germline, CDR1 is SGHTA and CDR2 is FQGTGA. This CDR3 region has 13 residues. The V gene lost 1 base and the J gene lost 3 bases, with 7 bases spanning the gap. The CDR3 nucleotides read TGTGCCAGCAGCTTAAGTCCGAGCTACGAGCAGTACTTC. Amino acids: CASSLSPSYEQYF.

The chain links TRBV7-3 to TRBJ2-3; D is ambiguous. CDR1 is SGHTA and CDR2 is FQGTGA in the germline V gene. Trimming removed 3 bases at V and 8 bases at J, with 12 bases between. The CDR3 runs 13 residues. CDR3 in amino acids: CASSFPGVGTQYF. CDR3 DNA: TGTGCCAGCAGCTTTCCGGGTGTAGGTACGCAGTATTTT.

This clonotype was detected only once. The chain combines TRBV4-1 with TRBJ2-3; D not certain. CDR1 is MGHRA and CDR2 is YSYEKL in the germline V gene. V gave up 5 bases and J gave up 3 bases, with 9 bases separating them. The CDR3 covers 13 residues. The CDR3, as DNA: TGCGCCAGCAGCTGGTCGCAAACAGATACGCAGTATTTT. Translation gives CASSWSQTDTQYF.

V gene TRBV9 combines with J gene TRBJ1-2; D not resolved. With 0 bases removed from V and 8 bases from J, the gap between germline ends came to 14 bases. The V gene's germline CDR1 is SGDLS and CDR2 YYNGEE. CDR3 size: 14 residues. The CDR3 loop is CASSVAGTLGGYTF. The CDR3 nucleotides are TGTGCCAGCAGCGTAGCCGGCACCCTCGGAGGCTACACCTTC. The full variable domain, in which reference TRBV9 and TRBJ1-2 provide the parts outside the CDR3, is DSGVTQTPKHLITATGQRVTLRCSPRSGDLSVYWYQQSLDQGLQFLIQYYNGEERAKGNILERFSAQQFPDLHSELNLSSLELGDSALYFCASSVAGTLGGYTFGSGTRLTVV.

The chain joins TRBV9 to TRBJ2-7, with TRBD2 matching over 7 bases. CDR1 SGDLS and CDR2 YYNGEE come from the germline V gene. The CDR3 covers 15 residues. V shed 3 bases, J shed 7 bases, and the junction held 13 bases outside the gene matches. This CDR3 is CASSAQTSPLWEQYF. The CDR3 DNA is TGTGCCAGCAGCGCCCAGACTAGCCCCCTATGGGAGCAGTACTTC. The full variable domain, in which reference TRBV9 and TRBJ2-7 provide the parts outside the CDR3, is DSGVTQTPKHLITATGQRVTLRCSPRSGDLSVYWYQQSLDQGLQFLIQYYNGEERAKGNILERFSAQQFPDLHSELNLSSLELGDSALYFCASSAQTSPLWEQYFGPGTRLTVT.

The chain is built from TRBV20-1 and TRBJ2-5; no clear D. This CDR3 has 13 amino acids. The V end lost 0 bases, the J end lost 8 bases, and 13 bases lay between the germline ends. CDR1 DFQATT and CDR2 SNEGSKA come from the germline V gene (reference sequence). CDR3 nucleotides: TGCAGTGCTAGAGATCGGTTGGGTGGAACCCAGTACTTC. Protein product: CSARDRLGGTQYF.

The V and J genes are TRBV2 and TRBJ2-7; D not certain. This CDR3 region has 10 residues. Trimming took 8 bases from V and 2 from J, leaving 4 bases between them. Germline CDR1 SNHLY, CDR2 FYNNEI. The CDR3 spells CASGAYEQYF. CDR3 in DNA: TGTGCCAGCGGCGCCTACGAGCAGTACTTC.

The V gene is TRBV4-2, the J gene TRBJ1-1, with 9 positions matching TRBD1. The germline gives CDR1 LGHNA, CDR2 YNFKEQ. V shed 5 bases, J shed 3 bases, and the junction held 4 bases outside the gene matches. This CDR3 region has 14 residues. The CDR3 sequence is CASSYRDRDTEAFF. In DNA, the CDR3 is TGTGCCAGCAGCTATCGGGACAGGGACACTGAAGCTTTCTTT.

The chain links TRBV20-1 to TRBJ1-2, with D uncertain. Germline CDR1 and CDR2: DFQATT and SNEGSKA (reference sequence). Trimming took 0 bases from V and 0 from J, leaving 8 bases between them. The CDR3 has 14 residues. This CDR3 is CSAREAGTNYGYTF. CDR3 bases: TGCAGTGCTAGAGAGGCAGGAACTAACTATGGCTACACCTTC.

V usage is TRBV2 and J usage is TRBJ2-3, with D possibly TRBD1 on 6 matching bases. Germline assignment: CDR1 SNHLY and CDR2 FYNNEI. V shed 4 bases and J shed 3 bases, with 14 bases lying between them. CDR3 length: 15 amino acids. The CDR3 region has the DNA TGTGCCAGCAGTGCCGACAGGCCAGAAACAGATACGCAGTATTTT. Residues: CASSADRPETDTQYF.

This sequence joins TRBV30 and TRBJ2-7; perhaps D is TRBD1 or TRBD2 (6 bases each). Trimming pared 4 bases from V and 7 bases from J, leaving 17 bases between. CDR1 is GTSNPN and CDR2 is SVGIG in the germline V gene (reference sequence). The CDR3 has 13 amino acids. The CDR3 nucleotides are TGTGCCTGGAACCCCCTGACAGGAGGGGAGCAGTACTTC. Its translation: CAWNPLTGGEQYF.